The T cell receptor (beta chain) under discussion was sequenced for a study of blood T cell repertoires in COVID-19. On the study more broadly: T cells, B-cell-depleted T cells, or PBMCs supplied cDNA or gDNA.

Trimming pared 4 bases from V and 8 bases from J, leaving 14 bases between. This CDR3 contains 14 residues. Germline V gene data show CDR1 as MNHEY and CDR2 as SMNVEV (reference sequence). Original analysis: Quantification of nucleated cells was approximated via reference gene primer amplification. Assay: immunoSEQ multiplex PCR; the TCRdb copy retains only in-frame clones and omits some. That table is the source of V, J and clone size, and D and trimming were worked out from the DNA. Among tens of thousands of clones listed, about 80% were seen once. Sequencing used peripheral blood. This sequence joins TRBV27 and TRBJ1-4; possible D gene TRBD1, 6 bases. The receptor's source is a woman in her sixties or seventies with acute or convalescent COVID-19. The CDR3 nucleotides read TGTGCCAGCAGTTCCCAGGGGCCGGGGGAAAAACTGTTTTTT. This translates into CASSSQGPGEKLFF.